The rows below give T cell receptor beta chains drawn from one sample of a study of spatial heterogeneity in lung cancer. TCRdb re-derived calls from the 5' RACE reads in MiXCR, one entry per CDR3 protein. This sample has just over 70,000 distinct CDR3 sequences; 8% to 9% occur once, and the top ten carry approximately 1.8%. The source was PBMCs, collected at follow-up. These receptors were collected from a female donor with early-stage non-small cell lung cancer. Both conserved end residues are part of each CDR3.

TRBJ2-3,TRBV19,CASRRLAGVRTDTQYF
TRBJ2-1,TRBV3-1,CASSPDGYEQFF
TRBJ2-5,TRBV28,CASSRRLAEETQYF
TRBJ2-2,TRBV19,CASSAPGGSDTGELFF
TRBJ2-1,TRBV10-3,CAITSGDNNEQFF
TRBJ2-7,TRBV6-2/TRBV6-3,CASSYARSYEQYF
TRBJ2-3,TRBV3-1,CASSSAGFDPDTQYF
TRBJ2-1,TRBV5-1,CASSLGLAGRGEQFF
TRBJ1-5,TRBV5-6,CASSSRDRYQPQHF
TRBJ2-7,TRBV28,CASSSPGPHREQYF
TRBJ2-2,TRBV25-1,CASKESAPWGGELFF
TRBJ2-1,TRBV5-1,CASSLRGGLADYNEQFF
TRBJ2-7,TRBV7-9,CASSGRTSGILRKQYF
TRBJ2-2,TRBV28,CANADRATGELFF
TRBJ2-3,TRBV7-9,CASSQGQNTDTQYF
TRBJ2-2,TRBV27,CASRHTSGAGELFF
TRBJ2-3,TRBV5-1,CASSLPGLAASTDTQYF
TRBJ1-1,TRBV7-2,CASSPPLGAFF
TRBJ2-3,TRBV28,CAISTTGPDTQYF
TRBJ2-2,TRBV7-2,CASSLGPLAGTTGELFF
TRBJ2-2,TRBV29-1,CSVGASGRTGELFF
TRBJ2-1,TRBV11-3,CASSPRHSYNEQFF
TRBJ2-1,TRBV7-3,CASSLIGLAGGNWGSEQFF
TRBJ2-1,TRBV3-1,CASSQERASGRNYEQFF